This T cell receptor beta chain was sequenced in a study of T cells after yellow fever vaccination. CDR3 length: 20 residues. The J segment lost 0 bases and the V segment lost 2 bases, leaving 13 bases of the junction unmatched. The germline V gene encodes CDR1 MGHRA and CDR2 YSYEKL. It was through 5'RACE template switching that TCR cDNA was made, with a universal primer site and UMIs added. MiXCR, run by TCRdb on the 5' RACE reads, gives a single entry per CDR3 protein. The sample includes 600,000 to 750,000 distinct CDR3 sequences, approximately 13% of them seen just once. This clonotype was observed a handful of times.

This chain uses TRBV4-1 with TRBJ2-3, with 11 nucleotides matching TRBD2. The input for sequencing was PBMCs, taken on the day of the yellow fever booster vaccination. The TCR comes from a young man who received the YFV17D yellow fever vaccine. The DNA of the CDR3 is TGCGCCAGCAGCCAATTAAGAGGTCTAGCGGGAGGAACAAGCACAGATACGCAGTATTTT. Translated, it gives CASSQLRGLAGGTSTDTQYF.